This passage covers 25 T cell receptor beta chains from one sample sequenced in a study of neurological immune-mediated disorders. Each CDR3 protein is one row after TCRdb ran MiXCR on the 5' RACE reads. The table shows more than 30,000 distinct CDR3 sequences, with approximately 4.5% occurring only once. Sequencing was done on a sample of PBMCs. Receptors originate from a man between 18 and 35 years old in good health.

This clonotype was found many times. The CDR3 DNA reads TGCAGTGCTAGAGATCCATTTGGGACAGGGGCTTTCTACGAGCAGTACTTC. It specifies CSARDPFGTGAFYEQYF. The chain combines TRBV20-1 with TRBJ2-7, with 10 bases aligning to TRBD1. V gave up 0 bases and J gave up 3 bases; unmatched junction bases: 11. The CDR3 sequence is 17 residues long. Germline loops: CDR1 DFQATT, CDR2 SNEGSKA (reference sequence).

This clonotype was counted only a few times. V and J are TRBV19 and TRBJ2-3; D is perhaps TRBD2 (6 bases). The CDR3 consists of 14 residues. Germline CDR1 and CDR2: LNHDA and SQIVND (reference sequence). Trimming shortened V by 6 bases and J by 1 base, and 11 bases separated the two germline ends. CDR3 region: CASRGPGGTDTQYF. CDR3 bases: TGTGCCAGTAGGGGCCCGGGGGGCACAGATACGCAGTATTTT.

As concerns this clonotype: A much larger clone differs by one base, so this may be a read error. This rearrangement joins TRBV10-3 to TRBJ2-1, with D possibly being TRBD1 or TRBD2 (6 bases each). The germline CDR1 and CDR2 sequences are ENHRY and SYGVKD. Trimming cost V 4 bases and J 7 bases, with 17 bases left between them. The CDR3 has 15 amino acids. Written as DNA, the CDR3 is TGTGCCATCAGTGGACTAGTGGGGGGCCATAATGAGCAGTTCTTC. This translates into CAISGLVGGHNEQFF.

This clonotype appeared many times. V and J are TRBV6-5 and TRBJ1-3, with a possible D match to TRBD1 (5 bases). The V gene's germline CDR1 is MNHEY and CDR2 SVGAGI. The CDR3 is 16 residues long. V was trimmed by 1 base and J by 0 bases, leaving 10 bases between them. CDR3 sequence reads: CASSYLGPSSGNTIYF. The CDR3 nucleotides read TGTGCCAGCAGTTACTTGGGACCGAGCTCTGGAAACACCATATATTTT.

This clonotype was observed many times. V is TRBV5-6 and J is TRBJ2-7; D may be TRBD2 (5 bases). Germline V CDR1 and CDR2: SGHDT, YYEEEE. The CDR3 is made up of 14 amino acids. V shed 4 bases and J shed 5 bases, with 16 bases lying between them. The CDR3 protein is CASSRGIAFDEQYF. The CDR3 DNA follows: TGTGCCAGCAGCCGGGGAATAGCGTTCGACGAGCAGTACTTC. The whole variable domain, filled in from reference TRBV5-6 and TRBJ2-7, reads DAGVTQSPTHLIKTRGQQVTLRCSPKSGHDTVSWYQQALGQGPQFIFQYYEEEERQRGNFPDRFSGHQFPNYSSELNVNALLLGDSALYLCASSRGIAFDEQYFGPGTRLTVT.

This clonotype was observed at least ten times. The chain carries TRBV20-1 and TRBJ1-1, with 8 bases aligning to TRBD1. Per the germline V gene, CDR1 is DFQATT and CDR2 is SNEGSKA (reference sequence). V was clipped by 3 bases and J by 3 bases; unmatched bases: 9. This CDR3 comprises 15 residues. CDR3 sequence reads: CSARVFGQGDTEAFF. DNA of the CDR3: TGCAGTGCTAGGGTCTTCGGACAGGGTGACACTGAAGCTTTCTTT.

This clonotype was recorded many times. The rearrangement joins TRBV7-2 to TRBJ1-3; maybe TRBD1 (5 bases). V lost 5 bases, J lost 1 base, and 15 bases lay in between. The CDR3 has 16 residues. Germline CDR1 SGHTA, CDR2 FQGNSA. The CDR3 loop is CASSRPGPLSGNTIYF. CDR3 coding DNA: TGTGCCAGCAGCCGGCCGGGACCTCTATCTGGAAACACCATATATTTT.

Ten or more counts support this clonotype. The chain carries TRBV29-1 and TRBJ1-1, with D perhaps TRBD1 (6 bases). V lost 6 bases to trimming and J lost 4 bases, with 15 bases between them. CDR1 is SQVTM, CDR2 ANQGSEA, per germline. The CDR3 length is 13 residues. The CDR3 spells CSVNRDGGTEAFF. In DNA form, the CDR3 reads TGCAGCGTAAACAGGGATGGGGGCACTGAAGCTTTCTTT.

Many counts were recorded for this clonotype. The V call is TRBV5-1, the J call TRBJ1-5; tentative D call: TRBD1 (5 bases). Trimming took off 0 bases at V and 6 bases at J, with 10 bases between the two ends. The CDR3 has 14 residues. In germline, CDR1 is SGHRS, CDR2 YFSETQ. The CDR3 here is CASSLEGVGQPQHF. The CDR3 DNA follows: TGCGCCAGCAGCTTGGAAGGGGTCGGTCAGCCCCAGCATTTT.

There are many counts of this clonotype. This rearrangement joins TRBV7-9 to TRBJ1-1; a possible D gene is TRBD1 (6 bases). CDR3 length: 15 amino acids. The V and J ends lost 1 base and 3 bases respectively, with 12 bases between them. Germline V CDR1 and CDR2: SEHNR, FQNEAQ (reference sequence). This CDR3 is CASSLVGGVDTEAFF. CDR3 nucleotides: TGTGCCAGCAGCTTAGTTGGGGGCGTTGACACTGAAGCTTTCTTT.

This clonotype was detected ten times or more. The V gene is TRBV25-1, the J gene TRBJ1-3; D call uncertain. Trimming took 3 bases from V and 4 from J, leaving 7 bases between them. The germline V gene has CDR1 MGHDK and CDR2 SYGVNS. The CDR3 has 13 amino acids. Written as DNA, the CDR3 is TGTGCCAGCAGTGAGTGGTCCGGAAACACCATATATTTT. It yields the protein CASSEWSGNTIYF.

The table lists this clonotype with many counts. This chain uses TRBV4-3 with TRBJ2-7, with D unresolved. V was cut by 1 base and J by 7 bases, with 11 bases left in between. CDR1 and CDR2 from the germline V gene are LGHNA and YSLEER. The CDR3 runs 13 residues. CDR3 coding DNA: TGCGCCAGCAGCCAAGTTAGTATGGGAGAGCAGTACTTC. Protein product: CASSQVSMGEQYF.

The chain links TRBV10-2 to TRBJ1-2; no firm D call. This CDR3 is 12 amino acids long. With 6 bases removed from V and 0 bases from J, the gap between germline ends came to 5 bases. Germline CDR1 WSHSY, CDR2 SAAADI. The CDR3 region is CASSQSNYGYTF. DNA for the CDR3: TGCGCCAGCAGCCAGTCTAACTATGGCTACACCTTC.

This clonotype was observed at least ten times. The chain employs TRBV27 and TRBJ2-2; D not resolved. Trimming removed 7 bases at V and 5 bases at J, with 14 bases between. The CDR3 runs 14 residues. The germline V gene has CDR1 MNHEY and CDR2 SMNVEV (reference sequence). The chain's CDR3 is CASKDGRKTGELFF. CDR3 DNA: TGTGCCAGCAAAGACGGACGGAAGACCGGGGAGCTGTTTTTT.

In its sample, this clonotype was seen many times. The gene calls are TRBV28 and TRBJ1-2; 9 nucleotides align to TRBD1. J gave up 8 bases and V 5 bases, and 9 bases lay outside the gene matches. The length of the CDR3 is 14 residues. The germline gives CDR1 MDHEN, CDR2 SYDVKM. The CDR3 here is CASSHGDRERGYTF. The CDR3 nucleotides are TGTGCCAGCAGTCATGGGGACAGGGAGAGGGGCTACACCTTC.

As regards this clonotype: No DNA is shown, since the ends of the CDR3 on it are uncertain; the CDR3 is the one TCRdb lists. The genes are TRBV5-6 and TRBJ2-5; the D segment call TRBD2 is taken from the table without a DNA check. With termini counted, the CDR3 has 21 amino acids. Germline assignment: CDR1 SGHDT and CDR2 YYEEEE. The CDR3 region is CASSFYICSARDSLLTETQYF.

This clonotype was recorded many times. The V gene is TRBV4-3, the J gene TRBJ1-5, with 8 positions matching TRBD1. The CDR3 loop spans 15 amino acids. V dropped 4 bases and J dropped 1; count of bases not matched to a gene: 3. Germline V gives CDR1 LGHNA, CDR2 YSLEER. DNA for the CDR3: TGCGCCAGCAGCCGCGGGACAGGCAGCAATCAGCCCCAGCATTTT. Its protein product is CASSRGTGSNQPQHF.

Many counts were recorded for this clonotype. The gene calls are TRBV4-2 and TRBJ2-3; TRBD2 matches at 7 bases. V dropped 0 bases and J dropped 4; count of bases not matched to a gene: 13. CDR1 and CDR2 (germline): LGHNA, YNFKEQ. This CDR3 contains 18 residues. The CDR3 spells CASSQENFGGLKSDTQYF. In DNA, the CDR3 is TGTGCCAGCAGCCAAGAAAATTTCGGGGGGTTGAAGTCAGATACGCAGTATTTT.

This clonotype came up many times. The chain couples TRBV3-1 to TRBJ1-5; tentatively, D is TRBD1 (6 bases). CDR1 and CDR2 from the germline V gene are LGHDT and YNNKEL (reference sequence). This CDR3 spans 13 amino acids. Deletions cut 0 bases from V and 6 bases from J, with 6 bases between. In nucleotides, the CDR3 is TGTGCCAGCAGCCAAGACAGGGGTCAGCCCCAGCATTTT. This translates into CASSQDRGQPQHF.

This clonotype was counted at least ten times. The rearrangement joins TRBV7-2 to TRBJ1-1; 7 positions match TRBD1. Trimming at V came to 7 bases and at J to 1 base, leaving 6 bases not matched to a gene. Germline V gives CDR1 SGHTA, CDR2 FQGNSA. This CDR3 region has 14 residues. CDR3 region: CASKQGNGNTEAFF. The CDR3 nucleotides are TGTGCCAGCAAACAGGGGAATGGGAACACTGAAGCTTTCTTT.

This clonotype was found many times. The chain couples TRBV20-1 to TRBJ2-1; 8 nucleotides align to TRBD1. The CDR3 length is 17 residues. Per germline, CDR1 DFQATT and CDR2 SNEGSKA (reference sequence). The trim removed 1 base at V and 1 base at J, leaving 9 bases unmatched. As DNA, the CDR3 is TGCAGTGCTAGAGCCGATTTACGGACAGGGTCCTACAATGAGCAGTTCTTC. Translation gives CSARADLRTGSYNEQFF.

This clonotype was detected ten times or more. The V call is TRBV21-1, the J call TRBJ2-7. TRBV21-1 has pseudogene status. The CDR3 runs to 16 residues. The CDR3 sequence is CASSKGQNRVYYEQYF. CDR3 DNA: TGTGCCAGCAGCAAAGGCCAGAACAGAGTTTACTACGAGCAGTACTTC.

Many counts were recorded for this clonotype. This CDR3 reads CASSRGYGELFF. As DNA, the CDR3 is TGTGCCAGCAGCCGGGGTTACGGGGAGCTGTTTTTT. The rearrangement joins TRBV6-2 or TRBV6-3 to TRBJ2-2, with a possible D match to TRBD2 (5 bases). Germline CDR1 reads MNHEY; CDR2 reads SVGEGT. Trimming stripped 6 bases from V and 7 bases from J, with 9 bases between. This CDR3 region has 12 residues.

Many counts were recorded for this clonotype. J is TRBJ1-4 and V is TRBV20-1; 7 bases map to TRBD1. The V segment lost 0 bases and the J segment 10 bases; nucleotides outside the gene matches: 20. CDR3 length: 18 residues. Germline CDR1 and CDR2: DFQATT and SNEGSKA (reference sequence). The CDR3 nucleotides are TGCAGTGCTAGAGATGAGTGGGGCAGGGGGGCCCTAAGGGGAAAACTGTTTTTT. This translates into CSARDEWGRGALRGKLFF.

This clonotype was observed many times. The chain has TRBV20-1 and TRBJ1-6; D is unclear. The CDR3 covers 12 residues. Germline V gene data show CDR1 as DFQATT and CDR2 as SNEGSKA (reference sequence). Between the trimmed V and J ends, which lost 3 bases and 6 bases, there was a span of 6 bases. The CDR3 loop reads CSARNLNSPLHF. CDR3 bases: TGCAGTGCTAGGAACCTTAATTCACCCCTCCACTTT.